This is a list of T cell receptor beta chains from one sample in a study of PD-L1 blockade in urothelial cancer. The data were produced by immunoSEQ multiplex PCR, yet TCRdb's version contains in-frame clones alone and is incomplete. This repertoire shows about 84,000 clones, 82% found once; its top ten account for 9.5%. Sequencing was performed on PBMCs, taken around atezolizumab (anti-PD-L1) treatment. These receptors all stem from a man between 65 and 85 years old with urothelial cancer. The CDR3 runs from the conserved cysteine through the conserved F or W. D genes are given only for firm matches. Clone size, where shown, is once, few, many, or a class for clones that have expanded.

TRBV30	TRBJ1-2	TRBD1	NA	TGTGCCTGGACCCGCACAGGGGAACGTGGCTACACCTTC	CAWTRTGERGYTF
TRBV12-5	TRBJ1-5	NA	NA	TGTGCTAGTGGTTTGGAAAGCCGGGGCAATCAGCCCCAGCATTTT	CASGLESRGNQPQHF
TRBV19	TRBJ1-4	NA	NA	TGTGCCAGTAGTATCTGGGGAGTTAATGAAAAACTGTTTTTT	CASSIWGVNEKLFF
TRBV27	TRBJ2-5	NA	few	TGTGCCAGCAGTTTTACCCCAGGGGGACTTAAAGAGACCCAGTACTTC	CASSFTPGGLKETQYF
TRBV6-1	TRBJ1-5	NA	NA	TGTGCCAGCAGTGAATTAACAGGCTATAGCAATCAGCCCCAGCATTTT	CASSELTGYSNQPQHF
TRBV10-3	TRBJ1-3	TRBD1	NA	TGTGCCACTAGACAGGGTGGAAACACCATATATTTT	CATRQGGNTIYF
TRBV6-6	TRBJ1-5	NA	NA	TGTGCCAGCAGTTTAGATAGCAATCAGCCCCAGCATTTT	CASSLDSNQPQHF
TRBV19	TRBJ1-2	TRBD1	NA	TGTGCCAGCCAAACGACAGGGGTATCAAACTATGGCTACACCTTC	CASQTTGVSNYGYTF
TRBV7-2	TRBJ2-1	TRBD2	NA	TGTGCCAGCAGCTCAAACGGACTAGCCTTTCCATCCAGGTTCTTC	CASSSNGLAFPSRFF
TRBV7-7	TRBJ2-7	NA	few	TGTGCTAGCAGCTTAGATTTGGAGGGCGAGCAGTACTTC	CASSLDLEGEQYF
TRBV6-5	TRBJ1-6	TRBD1	NA	TGTGCCAGCCGACCGGGACAGGGACATAATTCACCCCTCCACTTT	CASRPGQGHNSPLHF
TRBV18	TRBJ1-5	TRBD1	NA	TGTGCCAGCTCCGGGACAGGTACCCAACCCCAGCATTTT	CASSGTGTQPQHF
TRBV11-2	TRBJ2-2	TRBD1	NA	TGTGCCAGCAGCTCCAGGGGGCGTTTGGACACCGGGGAGCTGTTTTTT	CASSSRGRLDTGELFF
TRBV6-5	TRBJ1-3	TRBD1	NA	TGTGCCAGCAGTTCAGGGGGAGGAAACACCATATATTTT	CASSSGGGNTIYF
TRBV23-1	TRBJ2-5	TRBD2	few	TGCGCCAGCAGTCGACGGGACTACCGAATCCAAGAGACCCAGTACTTC	CASSRRDYRIQETQYF
TRBV6-5	TRBJ1-5	NA	NA	TGTGCCAGCAGTGCCGCGACAGAGAATCAGCCCCAGCATTTT	CASSAATENQPQHF
TRBV6-1	TRBJ1-1	NA	once	TGTGCCAGCAGTGAAGTGCGAGGGAGGACTGAAGCTTTCTTT	CASSEVRGRTEAFF
TRBV2	TRBJ2-5	TRBD2	few	TGTGCCAGCCGGATACTAGCGGCCCAAGAGACCCAGTACTTC	CASRILAAQETQYF
TRBV27	TRBJ2-7	TRBD2	NA	TGTGCCAGCAGTACGCACCTAGCGGGAGTGCGCTACGAGCAGTACTTC	CASSTHLAGVRYEQYF
TRBV4-3	TRBJ2-1	TRBD2	NA	TGCGCCAGCAGCCATCCACGGGAGGGCCAGTTGGATGAGCAGTTCTTC	CASSHPREGQLDEQFF
TRBV19	TRBJ2-5	NA	NA	TGTGCCAGTAGTATAAGCACTCAAGAGACCCAGTACTTC	CASSISTQETQYF
TRBV11-3	TRBJ2-3	TRBD1	NA	TGTGCCAGCAGCTTACCCAATGTGGGACAGACGCAGTATTTT	CASSLPNVGQTQYF
TRBV18	TRBJ1-6	TRBD1	NA	TGTGCCAGCTCTTCTCTGAGCTCAGGGGGCGCTGGCTCCTATAATTCACCCCTCCACTTT	CASSSLSSGGAGSYNSPLHF
TRBV9	TRBJ2-1	NA	NA	TGTGCCAGCAGCGGCGACAGGCTAGCGGCCTACAATGAGCAGTTCTTC	CASSGDRLAAYNEQFF
TRBV4-1	TRBJ2-1	TRBD2	few	TGCGCCAGCAGCCAAGTAATAGCGGGAGTCTTAAGCTCCTACAATGAGCAGTTCTTC	CASSQVIAGVLSSYNEQFF
TRBV4-2	TRBJ2-7	NA	NA	TGTGCCAGCAGCCAAGATGGGACTGCCTACGAGCAGTACTTC	CASSQDGTAYEQYF
TRBV7-3	TRBJ2-1	TRBD2	NA	TGTGCCAGCAGCTCGGGACTAGCGGGAGTAAGTGATGAGCAGTTCTTC	CASSSGLAGVSDEQFF
TRBV19	TRBJ2-3	TRBD1	few	TGTGCCAGTAGTAGTCGGACAGGGCGGACAGATACGCAGTATTTT	CASSSRTGRTDTQYF
TRBV7-2	TRBJ2-5	NA	once	TGTGCCAGCAGCTCCGGGTTCCAAGAGACCCAGTACTTC	CASSSGFQETQYF
TRBV6-5	TRBJ1-5	TRBD1	few	TGTGCCAGCAGTTTCGACAGGGACGGTCAGCCCCAGCATTTT	CASSFDRDGQPQHF
TRBV29-1	TRBJ2-3	NA	NA	TGCAGCGTTGACGCAGGGGCAGATACGCAGTATTTT	CSVDAGADTQYF
TRBV4-2	TRBJ2-3	NA	once	TGTGCCAGCAGCCAAGATCGTGGCGGTGGGAGCACAGATACGCAGTATTTT	CASSQDRGGGSTDTQYF
TRBV19	TRBJ2-7	TRBD2	NA	TGTGCCAGTAGTATGAGACTAGCGGCCTACGAGCAGTACTTC	CASSMRLAAYEQYF
TRBV18	TRBJ2-3	NA	NA	TGTGCCAGCTCACCACGGCAGCAGGGAGATACGCAGTATTTT	CASSPRQQGDTQYF
TRBV11-1	TRBJ1-2	NA	NA	TGTGCCAGCAGCTTAGATGCAGGGGACTATGGCTACACCTTC	CASSLDAGDYGYTF
TRBV11-2	TRBJ1-6	NA	NA	TGTGCCAGCAGCTTAGTGTCGGGGGGGAGCTCACCCCTCCACTTT	CASSLVSGGSSPLHF
TRBV19	TRBJ2-2	TRBD2	NA	TGTGCCAGTAGTATCGGGGGGACTCACGGGGAGCTGTTTTTT	CASSIGGTHGELFF
TRBV19	TRBJ1-2	TRBD1	NA	TGTGCCAGTTTCGGGGACAGGGGGGTCGATGGCTACACCTTC	CASFGDRGVDGYTF
TRBV11-2	TRBJ2-1	TRBD2	NA	TGTGCCAGCAGCTACAATCTAGCGGGAGGGCCCCACAATGAGCAGTTCTTC	CASSYNLAGGPHNEQFF
TRBV5-1	TRBJ2-7	TRBD2	once	TGCGCCAGCAGCGTGCTAGCGGAATCCTACGAGCAGTACTTC	CASSVLAESYEQYF
TRBV9	TRBJ2-1	TRBD2	NA	TGTGCCAGCAGCGTAGGGAGAGCGGGCTCGGGACTAGCTTTTCTCGATGAGCAGTTCTTC	CASSVGRAGSGLAFLDEQFF
TRBV7-2	TRBJ2-7	NA	NA	TGTGCCAGCAGTCCAGCGGGTGACTACGAGCAGTACTTC	CASSPAGDYEQYF
TRBV6-5	TRBJ1-4	TRBD1	NA	TGTGCCAGCAGTGGGACAGTTTCAAGCGGTGGAAAACTGTTTTTT	CASSGTVSSGGKLFF
TRBV5-1	TRBJ2-3	TRBD1	NA	TGCGCCAGCAGAACCGGGACAGGGTCAGCAGATACGCAGTATTTT	CASRTGTGSADTQYF
TRBV6-1	TRBJ2-1	TRBD2	NA	TGTGCCAGCAGTGAGTCCGGGAGGGGTAATGAGCAGTTCTTC	CASSESGRGNEQFF
TRBV7-9	TRBJ2-7	TRBD2	once	TGTGCCAGCAGCTTAGCGCCTAGCGGCGACTCCTACGAGCAGTACTTC	CASSLAPSGDSYEQYF
TRBV9	TRBJ2-1	NA	NA	TGTGCCAGCAGCGCCTCAAGTGAAGAGGGTGAGCAGTTCTTC	CASSASSEEGEQFF
TRBV7-3	TRBJ2-3	TRBD1	NA	TGTGCCAGCAGCTTAACCCGGACAGGCCCGCGGGATACGCAGTATTTT	CASSLTRTGPRDTQYF
TRBV15	TRBJ2-3	TRBD2	NA	TGTGCCACCAGCAGAGATCCGCAACTAGCGGCTTTTACGCAGTATTTT	CATSRDPQLAAFTQYF
TRBV11-2	TRBJ1-4	NA	few	TGTGCCAGCAGCTCTGTGAGAGGGGGAACTAATGAAAAACTGTTTTTT	CASSSVRGGTNEKLFF
TRBV9	TRBJ2-2	TRBD2	few	TGTGCCAGCAGCATTAGCGGGGCGAACACCGGGGAGCTGTTTTTT	CASSISGANTGELFF
TRBV7-3	TRBJ2-6	NA	once	TGTGCCAGCAGCACTAGTGAGGCGCCTGGGGCCAACGTCCTGACTTTC	CASSTSEAPGANVLTF
TRBV6-6	TRBJ1-5	NA	NA	TGTGCCAGCAGTCCGAGGCAGGGATATCAGCCCCAGCATTTT	CASSPRQGYQPQHF
TRBV5-1	TRBJ2-1	TRBD2	once	TGCGCCAGCAGATCCGGTACTAGCGGGTCCTACAATGAGCAGTTCTTC	CASRSGTSGSYNEQFF
TRBV10-1	TRBJ2-2	TRBD2	NA	TGCGCCAGCAGTGATCCCAAGCGGGGAGACACCGGGGAGCTGTTTTTT	CASSDPKRGDTGELFF
TRBV5-1	TRBJ2-3	NA	NA	TGCGCCAGCAGCTTCGGAGAGTACACAGATACGCAGTATTTT	CASSFGEYTDTQYF
TRBV6-5	TRBJ1-4	NA	NA	TGTGCCAGCAGTTACGACAGTACGGGTAAACTGTTTTTT	CASSYDSTGKLFF
TRBV5-4	TRBJ2-7	NA	NA	TGTGCCAGCAGACAAACGTGGGAGACAACCTACGAGCAGTACTTC	CASRQTWETTYEQYF
TRBV6-6	TRBJ2-5	NA	NA	TGTGCCAGCAGTTACTCCGGGGGACAAGAGACCCAGTACTTC	CASSYSGGQETQYF
TRBV6-5	TRBJ2-7	NA	NA	TGTGCCAGCAGCCTTGATCGGAGGGGCGAGCAGTACTTC	CASSLDRRGEQYF